A few counts support the clone carrying this T cell receptor (beta chain). Its antigen is not known. A library of TCRbeta sequences, prepared with unique molecular identifiers, was generated. A single record per CDR3 protein comes from TCRdb applying MiXCR to the PCR reads. The sample shows 40,000 to 55,000 distinct CDR3 sequences, under 6% of them seen only once. This entry is derived from a study of T-cell reconstitution after alpha-beta-depleted transplantation in children. Broader study findings: A year had passed since transplant, and T-cell counts and diversity by then came mostly from newly produced T cells. Some patients showed high day-60 TCRbeta diversity, which derived from surviving recipient T cells and thymic progenitors. Two months or so post-transplant, alpha-beta T cells reportedly derived from several hundred expanded graft clones.

The CDR3 has 14 residues. Germline lookup yields CDR1 SGHDT and CDR2 YYEEEE. The V gene lost 1 base and the J gene lost 9 bases, with 14 bases spanning the gap. Sample: PBMCs, mostly from graft donor cells, taken 60 days after TCRalphabeta/CD19-depleted stem cell transplant. This sequence was found in a female patient aged 2-15 years who had a stem cell transplant for aplastic anemia, so the T cells may come from the graft donor. The rearrangement joins TRBV5-6 to TRBJ2-4; weak D call: TRBD1 (6 bases). Here the CDR3 DNA reads TGTGCCAGCAGCTTGTTGGGGGTAGGGGGCATTCAGTACTTC. Amino acids: CASSLLGVGGIQYF.